One sample yielded the 16 T cell receptor beta chains listed below, sequenced in a study of shared clonotypes between healthy human individuals. TCRdb's copy holds only in-frame clones and misses some; the assay was immunoSEQ multiplex PCR. This sample carries hundreds of thousands of clones, around 92% of them seen once, and the ten largest clones take less than 25%. In the naive CD8 group, cells lacked CD45RO and were positively selected for CCR7, so terminally differentiated effector memory CD45RA+ cells were left out. The material sequenced was naive CD8+ T cells sorted from blood. These receptors came from a man aged 30 to 45 in good health.

The chain has TRBV5-1 and TRBJ2-1; D is unclear. With 7 bases removed from V and 9 bases from J, the gap between germline ends came to 17 bases. Per the germline V gene, CDR1 is SGHRS and CDR2 is YFSETQ. This CDR3 is 13 amino acids long. CDR3 residues: CASAPPEFPEQFF. CDR3 nucleotides: TGCGCCAGCGCCCCGCCGGAGTTCCCTGAGCAGTTCTTC.

This chain uses TRBV7-9 with TRBJ2-1; D uncertain. Trimming removed 6 bases at V and 0 bases at J, with 15 bases between. The germline CDR1 and CDR2 sequences are SEHNR and FQNEAQ (reference sequence). This CDR3 contains 16 residues. CDR3 amino acids: CASSPLGGRSYNEQFF. CDR3 nucleotide sequence: TGTGCCAGCAGTCCCCTGGGTGGGCGCTCCTACAATGAGCAGTTCTTC.

The chain recombines TRBV19 with TRBJ2-7; D assignment may be TRBD1 or TRBD2 (6 bases each). The germline CDR1 and CDR2 sequences are LNHDA and SQIVND (reference sequence). The CDR3 totals 18 residues. V was pared by 7 bases and J by 2 bases, with 27 bases between. The CDR3 protein is CASTGSGVPGHRPYEQYF. CDR3 nucleotides: TGTGCCAGTACTGGCTCGGGAGTTCCGGGACACCGTCCCTACGAGCAGTACTTC.

The chain joins TRBV7-9 to TRBJ2-2, with TRBD2 as a possible D gene (6 bases). Deletions cut 2 bases from V and 5 bases from J, with 15 bases between. Germline V CDR1 and CDR2: SEHNR, FQNEAQ (reference sequence). The CDR3 spans 16 residues. The CDR3 coding sequence is TGTGCCAGCAGCTTATATACGGGAGTGAAGACCGGGGAGCTGTTTTTT. It codes for CASSLYTGVKTGELFF.

As for this clone: As the CDR3 is not closed by the conserved phenylalanine or tryptophan, this likely results from a read error. Because the CDR3's place on the DNA is in doubt, the DNA is left out and the CDR3 is given as listed by TCRdb. The chain links TRBV7-9 to TRBJ1-1. The CDR3 adds up to 11 amino acids, both ends counted. Germline V lookup: CDR1 SEHNR, CDR2 FQNEAQ (reference sequence). This CDR3 is CASSLEAAWCC.

This chain joins TRBV5-6 and TRBJ2-1; 9 bases line up with TRBD1. The germline CDR1 and CDR2 sequences are SGHDT and YYEEEE. CDR3 length: 16 amino acids. Trimming at V came to 3 bases and at J to 8 bases, leaving 12 bases not matched to a gene. The CDR3 here is CASSWVLTGGEDEQFF. The CDR3 nucleotides read TGTGCCAGCAGCTGGGTGCTGACAGGGGGAGAGGATGAGCAGTTCTTC.

The chain links TRBV28 to TRBJ1-5; D ambiguous. The germline CDR1 and CDR2 sequences are MDHEN and SYDVKM. V was pared by 6 bases and J by 0 bases, with 12 bases between. The CDR3 extends over 15 amino acids. Here the CDR3 DNA reads TGTGCCAGCAGCACGGACGGATATAGCAATCAGCCCCAGCATTTT. It translates to CASSTDGYSNQPQHF.

Regarding this clone: One base away lies a much larger clone, so this may be a sequencing read error. The sample has other DNA sequences that encode this CDR3 too. The chain combines TRBV7-9 with TRBJ2-7; 7 positions match TRBD2. This CDR3 has 12 amino acids. Losses at the gene ends were 8 bases for V and 0 bases for J; bases not matched to a gene: 1. CDR1 and CDR2 (germline): SEHNR, FQNEAQ (reference sequence). CDR3 bases: TGTGCCAGCGGGGGGGGCTCCTACGAGCAGTACTTC. It is translated as CASGGGSYEQYF.

The chain employs TRBV18 and TRBJ2-1, with 9 bases matching TRBD2. V gave up 2 bases and J gave up 5 bases; unmatched junction bases: 7. This CDR3 has 16 amino acids. Germline V gene sequence: CDR1 KGHSH, CDR2 LQKENI. CDR3 amino acids: CASSPMWLAGDNEQFF. As DNA, the CDR3 is TGTGCCAGCTCACCAATGTGGTTAGCGGGAGACAATGAGCAGTTCTTC.

The rearrangement uses TRBV11-2 and TRBJ2-5; D might be TRBD1 (6 bases). Germline loops: CDR1 SGHAT, CDR2 FQNNGV. With 5 bases removed from V and 0 bases from J, the gap between germline ends came to 13 bases. This CDR3 has 15 amino acids. In DNA form, the CDR3 reads TGTGCCAGCAGCAGCTGGGACACCTACCAAGAGACCCAGTACTTC. As protein: CASSSWDTYQETQYF.

The chain combines TRBV14 with TRBJ2-2, with D uncertain. V dropped 1 base and J dropped 5 bases, with 5 bases sitting between them. Germline V gives CDR1 SGHDN, CDR2 FVKESK. The CDR3 runs 13 residues. The CDR3 nucleotides read TGTGCCAGCAGCCAAGCTGGGACCGGGGAGCTGTTTTTT. This codes for CASSQAGTGELFF.

The chain links TRBV4-3 to TRBJ2-4; D is uncertain. From germline, CDR1 is LGHNA and CDR2 YSLEER. This CDR3 spans 15 amino acids. V lost 0 bases and J lost 4, with 10 bases in between. The CDR3 loop reads CASSQDWLGKNIQYF. CDR3 sequence (DNA): TGCGCCAGCAGCCAAGACTGGCTCGGGAAAAACATTCAGTACTTC.

V usage is TRBV7-2 and J usage is TRBJ1-1; TRBD1 is a possible D gene (5 bases). Germline CDR1 SGHTA, CDR2 FQGNSA. V lost 2 bases to trimming and J lost 8 bases, with 15 bases between them. The CDR3 covers 14 residues. The DNA of the CDR3 is TGTGCCAGCAGCTTATCAGGAGGGGTCCTCGAAGCTTTCTTT. Protein: CASSLSGGVLEAFF.

The chain joins TRBV18 to TRBJ1-2, with a possible D match to TRBD1 (5 bases). The CDR3 loop spans 14 amino acids. The V and J ends lost 2 bases and 3 bases respectively, with 10 bases between them. Germline assignment: CDR1 KGHSH and CDR2 LQKENI. CDR3 bases: TGTGCCAGCTCACCATACGGGACTGACTATGGCTACACCTTC. This gives the protein CASSPYGTDYGYTF.

V gene TRBV2 combines with J gene TRBJ1-1; D unresolved. V lost 8 bases, J lost 0 bases, and 16 bases lay in between. Germline CDR1 and CDR2: SNHLY and FYNNEI. The CDR3 spans 15 residues. The CDR3 region has the DNA TGTGCCAGCGAGAGGGCAGGCTCGGTGAACACTGAAGCTTTCTTT. This gives the protein CASERAGSVNTEAFF.

V usage is TRBV20-1 and J usage is TRBJ2-7; D is ambiguous. The CDR3 has 11 residues. Trimming removed 6 bases at V and 6 bases at J, with 12 bases between. Germline values: CDR1 DFQATT, CDR2 SNEGSKA (reference sequence). CDR3 sequence reads: CSAPKAIEQYF. The CDR3 bases are TGCAGTGCCCCCAAAGCCATCGAGCAGTACTTC.